The rows below give T cell receptor beta chains drawn from one sample of a study of T cells in tumors after PD-1 blockade. Clones were sequenced by immunoSEQ multiplex PCR, and TCRdb holds only the in-frame ones, with some missing. Of 60,000 to 70,000 clones in the sample, roughly 70% were seen once. Source: PBMCs, taken after anti-PD-1 treatment. These receptor sequences come from a human donor with basal cell carcinoma. Each CDR3 is given with its conserved first and last residue. The D gene is left open where the match is weak. Clone size, where shown, is once, few, many, or a class for clones that have expanded.

j_call v_call cdr3_length d_call clone_size cdr3_aa cdr3_nt
TRBJ1-3 TRBV7-9 14 NA NA CASSWTVSGNTIYF TGTGCCAGCAGCTGGACAGTCTCTGGAAACACCATATATTTT
TRBJ1-3 TRBV7-9 13 NA NA CASSFSTGNTIYF TGTGCCAGCAGCTTTAGTACTGGTAACACCATATATTTT
TRBJ1-2 TRBV19 15 NA NA CASSIRGRSYYGYTF TGTGCCAGTAGTATAAGGGGCAGGTCGTACTATGGCTACACCTTC
TRBJ1-1 TRBV5-6 14 NA NA CASSWGGVGTEAFF TGTGCCAGCAGCTGGGGGGGTGTCGGAACTGAAGCTTTCTTT
TRBJ2-3 TRBV30 14 NA NA CAWSVGGGAHTQYF TGTGCCTGGAGTGTAGGTGGGGGGGCACATACGCAGTATTTT
TRBJ1-2 TRBV6-4 15 TRBD1 NA CASSDSPGGWYGYTF TGTGCCAGCAGTGACTCGCCAGGGGGCTGGTATGGCTACACCTTC
TRBJ1-5 TRBV4-2 15 TRBD1 NA CASSQDRQGLQPQHF TGTGCCAGCAGCCAAGATCGACAGGGGCTTCAGCCCCAGCATTTT
TRBJ1-5 TRBV19 16 TRBD1 NA CASSILQGALNQPQHF TGTGCCAGTAGTATCCTACAGGGGGCCTTGAATCAGCCCCAGCATTTT
TRBJ2-2 TRBV2 16 TRBD2 NA CASSDPSGGNTGELFF TGTGCCAGCAGCGACCCTAGCGGGGGGAACACCGGGGAGCTGTTTTTT
TRBJ1-2 TRBV10-1 17 NA NA CASSESLDSTANYGYTF TGCGCCAGCAGTGAGTCGCTGGACTCGACAGCTAACTATGGCTACACCTTC
TRBJ1-3 TRBV27 15 TRBD1 NA CASTKTGGFGNTIYF TGTGCCAGCACAAAGACAGGGGGCTTTGGAAACACCATATATTTT
TRBJ2-7 TRBV28 14 NA NA CASESGRDFYEQYF TGTGCCAGCGAAAGCGGTCGGGATTTCTACGAGCAGTACTTC
TRBJ1-1 TRBV12-3/TRBV12-4 13 NA NA CASSRNIQEEAFF TGTGCCAGCAGCCGAAACATTCAGGAAGAAGCTTTCTTT
TRBJ1-5 TRBV7-8 15 TRBD1 NA CASSLLQGGNQPQHF TGTGCCAGCAGCTTATTACAGGGGGGCAATCAGCCCCAGCATTTT
TRBJ2-7 TRBV4-1 17 NA NA CASSQEKMAGVIYEQYF TGCGCCAGCAGCCAAGAGAAGATGGCGGGCGTTATCTACGAGCAGTACTTC
TRBJ2-6 TRBV6-5 14 NA once CASSTQAGANVLTF TGTGCCAGCAGTACTCAGGCTGGGGCCAACGTCCTGACTTTC
TRBJ1-1 TRBV19 18 TRBD1 NA CASSSIIRRQGAVTEAFF TGTGCCAGTAGTAGTATAATAAGGAGACAGGGGGCGGTCACTGAAGCTTTCTTT
TRBJ2-1 TRBV5-1 15 NA once CASTRTTGIYNEQFF TGCGCCAGCACCCGGACGACAGGAATCTACAATGAGCAGTTCTTC
TRBJ1-1 TRBV5-6 13 NA NA CASSWGVAAEAFF TGTGCCAGCAGCTGGGGGGTGGCAGCTGAAGCTTTCTTT
TRBJ2-2 TRBV3-1/TRBV3-2 14 NA once CASSSGIPGGELFF TGTGCCAGCAGCTCAGGGATACCAGGGGGGGAGCTGTTTTTT
TRBJ2-1 TRBV7-8 15 NA NA CASSFSTGTYNEQFF TGTGCCAGCAGCTTTTCTACAGGGACATACAATGAGCAGTTCTTC
TRBJ1-1 TRBV30 13 NA NA CASTRGFSTEAFF TGTGCCTCAACTCGGGGGTTTAGCACTGAAGCTTTCTTT
TRBJ1-1 TRBV27 15 TRBD1 NA CASSADRGLNTEAFF TGTGCCAGCAGTGCTGACAGGGGGCTGAACACTGAAGCTTTCTTT
TRBJ2-7 TRBV2 14 TRBD1 NA CASSLWTGNYEQYF TGTGCCAGTTCCCTTTGGACAGGGAACTACGAGCAGTACTTC
TRBJ2-3 TRBV5-6 16 TRBD2 NA CASSFGTSGGLDTQYF TGTGCCAGCAGCTTCGGGACTAGCGGGGGCCTGGATACGCAGTATTTT
TRBJ2-7 TRBV18 14 TRBD2 NA CASSPASGALGQYF TGTGCCAGCTCACCAGCTAGCGGGGCCCTTGGGCAGTACTTC
TRBJ2-1 TRBV27 15 NA NA CASSYGTKSYNEQFF TGTGCCAGCAGTTACGGGACGAAGTCCTACAATGAGCAGTTCTTC
TRBJ2-5 TRBV5-1 14 NA NA CASSLGHLGETQYF TGCGCCAGCAGCTTGGGGCACCTTGGGGAGACCCAGTACTTC
TRBJ2-3 TRBV6-5 15 TRBD2 NA CASSTGTSGTDTQYF TGTGCCAGCAGCACCGGGACTAGCGGCACAGATACGCAGTATTTT
TRBJ1-4 TRBV25-1 12 NA NA CASELGDEKLFF TGTGCCAGCGAGCTCGGGGATGAAAAACTGTTTTTT
TRBJ1-2 TRBV27 12 NA once CASRSGTDGYTF TGTGCCAGCAGATCAGGGACCGATGGCTACACCTTC
TRBJ1-3 TRBV7-8 18 TRBD1 NA CASSLASGTGGLRNTIYF TGTGCCAGCAGCTTAGCCTCCGGGACAGGGGGCTTAAGAAACACCATATATTTT
TRBJ2-1 TRBV19 14 TRBD2 NA CASSSGGSYNEQFF TGTGCCAGTAGTAGCGGGGGTTCCTACAATGAGCAGTTCTTC
TRBJ1-1 TRBV6-5 15 NA once CASGVTGSLNTEAFF TGTGCCAGCGGGGTTACGGGCTCCTTGAACACTGAAGCTTTCTTT
TRBJ1-1 TRBV5-4 14 NA NA CASRTGTSYTEAFF TGTGCCAGCAGAACCGGGACAAGTTACACTGAAGCTTTCTTT
TRBJ2-1 TRBV27 14 NA NA CASSLRGGPNEQFF TGTGCCAGCAGTTTGAGGGGGGGGCCCAATGAGCAGTTCTTC
TRBJ1-2 TRBV6-6 12 NA NA CASSYPGRGYTF TGTGCCAGCAGTTACCCCGGGCGCGGCTACACCTTC
TRBJ1-2 TRBV4-1 14 NA NA CASSHRGNLYGYTF TGCGCCAGCAGCCACAGGGGTAACCTCTATGGCTACACCTTC
TRBJ1-4 TRBV6-5 14 NA NA CASSPQGVGEKLFF TGTGCCAGCAGTCCACAGGGAGTGGGTGAAAAACTGTTTTTT
TRBJ2-1 TRBV7-9 14 TRBD2 NA CASSLGAGDNEQFF TGTGCCAGCAGCTTAGGAGCGGGAGACAATGAGCAGTTCTTC
TRBJ1-1 TRBV19 13 NA many CASTITGDTEAFF TGTGCCAGTACCATCACGGGGGACACTGAAGCTTTCTTT
TRBJ2-7 TRBV19 15 TRBD1 NA CASGGQGGNSYEQYF TGTGCCAGCGGGGGACAGGGGGGCAACTCCTACGAGCAGTACTTC
TRBJ1-1 TRBV7-9 12 NA NA CASTQTNTEAFF TGTGCCAGCACTCAGACGAACACTGAAGCTTTCTTT